This entry concerns a single T cell receptor (beta chain). Its target antigen remains unknown. Nothing much larger sits one base from this clone, and base qualities are not available. Trimming takes 8 bases from V and 8 bases from J, and the germline ends sit 9 bases apart. The CDR3 holds 11 amino acids from the cysteine to the phenylalanine. The CDR3 DNA has 33 bases and is translated from base 1. CDR1 and CDR2, looked up from the germline V gene, are SNHLY and FYNNEI. The data were obtained in a study of blood T cells in healthy people across ages (dated by TCRdb to 2013 to 2016). Regarding the complete study: Template switching captured roughly one uniquely barcoded TCR beta cDNA molecule per two T cells in model experiments. Using deep sequencing normalized with unique cDNA molecular identifiers, the study measured how TCR beta repertoire diversity changes with age. The donors were divided into four age groups: young (average around 16 years), middle-aged (approximately 39), aged (around 67) and long-lived (roughly 82). To avoid experimental bias, donors of different ages were distributed randomly across sequencing lanes. Using the same blood draw, the study looked at two additional independent replicas of 1 million unique cDNA reads for two donors, one aged 18 to 30 and the other aged 80 or older. The investigation overall reported the following: As age increased, observed TCR beta diversity per million T cells dropped in a roughly linear way, and a significant reduction was already evident by age about 36. Compared with the aged group, the long-lived group had more naive CD4+ T cells, fewer expanded clones and increased TCR diversity, suggesting age selection. Estimates of total diversity from one million sequenced T cells were regarded as lower bounds and underestimates. Since profiling was done on bulk unsorted PBMCs, naive and antigen-experienced compartments could not be conclusively compared. Observed TCR beta diversity correlated strongly with the percentage of naive T cells measured by flow cytometry. Because donor CMV infection status was unknown, age-related changes in expanded clonotypes were potentially confounded.

Library construction relied on 5' RACE. TCRdb lists the instrument as Illumina HiSeq 2500. A second roughly 6 to 12 cycle PCR used a sample-barcoded 5' primer and a J-beta primer mix. A unique molecular identifier was introduced onto each TCR beta cDNA molecule by a template-switch 5' adaptor carrying 12 random nucleotides. Each sample yielded at least 2.5 million CDR3-containing paired-end reads. First-strand cDNA was synthesized from all RNA with the Mint cDNA synthesis kit, primed by a TRBC-specific oligonucleotide. After uracil-DNA glycosylase treatment, a first 18-cycle PCR used universal primers M1SS and BC2_uni_R on all cDNA. Per the source publication's procedure: For normalization, 1 million high-quality reads were randomly selected from each sample, with every read carrying a distinct molecular identifier. Reads with shared molecular identifiers were discarded instead of being binned into consensus sequences. CDR3 identification, clonotype clustering and error correction used MiTCR with a Q25 quality threshold and the strictest error-elimination algorithm. Lower-bound total TCR beta diversity was estimated with a nonparametric unseen species model using Euler transformation. Using fastp at Q25 and MiXCR, TCRdb reprocessed the public reads and kept productive beta chains. Merged by CDR3 protein, the rows form single entries marked with the most common genes and DNA. What appears here as the V and J calls and clone size reflects TCRdb's work, not the paper's. Counted in this sample were some 1.5 million distinct CDR3 sequences; less than 45% of them appeared once. Just over 4% of the sample is taken by the ten largest.

Donors were 39 systemically healthy Caucasian individuals from Russia aged roughly 6 to 100 years. Each donor gave around 9 milliliters of peripheral blood, collected into EDTA-treated Vacutainer tubes. Ficoll-Paque density-gradient centrifugation was used to isolate PBMCs, with at least 6 million per sample. Total RNA was extracted from PBMCs with Trizol reagent, with at least 6 micrograms obtained per sample. The percentages of naive CD45RAhigh/CD27high T cells were determined by flow cytometry on a PBMC aliquot from every donor. The sample consisted of blood. This receptor chain uses TRBV2 and TRBJ1-4; no D segment can be confidently identified. This clonotype was sampled from a woman aged 18-30 years in good health. Read as DNA, the sequence is TGTGCCAGCGAGGTTGCCGAAAAACTGTTTTTT. It encodes CASEVAEKLFF.